This T cell receptor beta chain stems from a study of monozygotic twins with inflammatory bowel disease. Study-level results: Among patients, repertoires may have gained variability from differing immunosuppressive treatments. Using the inverse Simpson index, IBD patients had lower TCRbeta diversity than healthy co-twins.

Molecular identifiers with 6-nucleotide sample barcodes were added during cDNA synthesis via template switching. TCRdb reprocessed the 5' RACE reads, keeping one entry per CDR3 protein, no DNA. The table for this sample gives 110,000 to 150,000 distinct CDR3 sequences. On this clonotype itself: Its antigen is currently unknown.

The CDR3 is made up of 17 amino acids. The germline V gene has CDR1 KGHDR and CDR2 SFDVKD. This TCR was recovered from a human donor with ulcerative colitis or Crohn's disease, or a healthy co-twin of an affected twin (not recorded which). Input material: blood. This chain links TRBV24-1 with TRBJ2-1; the D call of TRBD2 rests on TCRdb alone, since no DNA is present to check it. CDR3 loop: CATSTPRTSGKYNEQFF.